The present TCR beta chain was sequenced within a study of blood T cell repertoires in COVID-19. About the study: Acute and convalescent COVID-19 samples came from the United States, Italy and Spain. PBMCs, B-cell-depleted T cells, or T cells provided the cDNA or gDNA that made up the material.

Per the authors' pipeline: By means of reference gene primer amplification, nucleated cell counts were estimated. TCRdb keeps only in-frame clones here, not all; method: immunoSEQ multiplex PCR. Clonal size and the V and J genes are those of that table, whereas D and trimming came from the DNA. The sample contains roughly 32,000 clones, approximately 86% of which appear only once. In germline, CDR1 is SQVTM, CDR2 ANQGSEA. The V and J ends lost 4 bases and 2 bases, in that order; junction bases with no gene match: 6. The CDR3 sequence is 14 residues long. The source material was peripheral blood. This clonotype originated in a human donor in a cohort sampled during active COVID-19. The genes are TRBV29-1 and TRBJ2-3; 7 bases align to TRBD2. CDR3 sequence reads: CSVGGTSDTDTQYF. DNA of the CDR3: TGCAGCGTTGGAGGAACTAGCGACACAGATACGCAGTATTTT.